This is a list of T cell receptor beta chains from one sample in a study of blood T cell repertoires in COVID-19. The method was immunoSEQ multiplex PCR; TCRdb's version includes in-frame clones alone and lacks a portion of them. This table holds tens of thousands of clones, roughly 86% found once. Sequenced: peripheral blood. These TCRs come from a human donor in a cohort sampled during active COVID-19. The donor label of this sample is uncertain. Both conserved end residues are part of each CDR3. A D gene is named only where the DNA matches it firmly. Clone sizes are given selectively: once, few, many, or a class where the clone is expanded.

d_gene,v_gene,j_gene,abundance,CDR3nt,CDR3aa
TRBD2,TRBV7-8,TRBJ2-2,NA,TGTGCCAGCAGCCCCCGACTAGCGGGAGAAGGCGGGGAGCTGTTTTTT,CASSPRLAGEGGELFF
NA,TRBV10-1,TRBJ1-1,NA,TGCGCCAGCAGGGAACAGGTGAACACTGAAGCTTTCTTT,CASREQVNTEAFF
NA,TRBV9,TRBJ2-1,NA,TGTGCCAGCAGCCCCCTGAGCGGCGGTGAGCAGTTCTTC,CASSPLSGGEQFF
NA,TRBV30,TRBJ1-1,NA,TGTGCCTGGAGTGCCTCGGGGGTGACTGAAGCTTTCTTT,CAWSASGVTEAFF
NA,TRBV7-6,TRBJ1-2,NA,TGTGCCAGCAGCTTAGGCGGGAGCTATGGCTACACCTTC,CASSLGGSYGYTF
NA,TRBV15,TRBJ2-1,NA,TGTGCCACCAGCAGAGCCTCGACTAGGAATGAGCAGTTCTTC,CATSRASTRNEQFF
TRBD2,TRBV28,TRBJ2-1,NA,TGTGCCAGCCTTTTCCCGGGGGGCTCCTACAATGAGCAGTTCTTC,CASLFPGGSYNEQFF
TRBD1,TRBV5-1,TRBJ2-6,NA,TGCGCCAGCAGCTTGGAGGGGGCGGTTGGGGCCAACGTCCTGACTTTC,CASSLEGAVGANVLTF
NA,TRBV11-3,TRBJ2-7,few,TGTGCCAGCAGCTCAAGGACAGCCTTACGGGACGAGCAGTACTTC,CASSSRTALRDEQYF
NA,TRBV12-2,TRBJ2-3,once,TGTGCAAGTCGCTCCCAGGGACTAGCGGGGGGCACAGATACGCAGTATTTT,CASRSQGLAGGTDTQYF